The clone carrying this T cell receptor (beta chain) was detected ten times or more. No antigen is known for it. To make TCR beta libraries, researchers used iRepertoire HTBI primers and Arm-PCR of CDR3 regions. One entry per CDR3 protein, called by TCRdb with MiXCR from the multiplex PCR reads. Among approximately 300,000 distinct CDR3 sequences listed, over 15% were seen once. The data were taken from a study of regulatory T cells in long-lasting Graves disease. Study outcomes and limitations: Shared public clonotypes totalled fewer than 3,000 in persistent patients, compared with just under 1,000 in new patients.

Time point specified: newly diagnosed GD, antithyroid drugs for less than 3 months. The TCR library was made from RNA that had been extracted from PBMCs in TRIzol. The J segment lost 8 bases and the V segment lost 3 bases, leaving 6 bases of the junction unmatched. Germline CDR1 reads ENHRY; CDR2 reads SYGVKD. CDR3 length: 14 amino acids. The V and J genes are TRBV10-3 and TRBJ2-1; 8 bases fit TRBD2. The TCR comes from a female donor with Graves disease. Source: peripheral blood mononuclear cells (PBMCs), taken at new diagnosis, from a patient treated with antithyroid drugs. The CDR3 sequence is CAISEGGRSDEQFF. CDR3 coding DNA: TGTGCCATCAGTGAAGGCGGGAGGAGCGATGAGCAGTTCTTC.